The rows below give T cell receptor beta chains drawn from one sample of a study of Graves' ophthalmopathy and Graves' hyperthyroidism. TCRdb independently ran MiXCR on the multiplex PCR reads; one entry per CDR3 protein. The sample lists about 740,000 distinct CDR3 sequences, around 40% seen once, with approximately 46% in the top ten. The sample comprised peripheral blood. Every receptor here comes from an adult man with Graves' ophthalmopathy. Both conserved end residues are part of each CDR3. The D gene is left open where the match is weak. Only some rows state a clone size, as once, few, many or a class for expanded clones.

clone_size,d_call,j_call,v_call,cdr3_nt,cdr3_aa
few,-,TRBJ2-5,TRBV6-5,TGTGCCAGCAGTGAAGTCAGTCAAGAGACCCAGTACTTC,CASSEVSQETQYF
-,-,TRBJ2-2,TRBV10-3,TGTGCCATCAGTGAGTCGTCGGGTCCGGGGGAGCTGTTTTTT,CAISESSGPGELFF
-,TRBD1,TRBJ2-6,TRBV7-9,TGTGCCAGCAGCTCGGACAGGGATGGGGCCAACGTCCTGACTTTC,CASSSDRDGANVLTF
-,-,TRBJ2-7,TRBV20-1,TGCAGTGCTAAGGCAGGGGTAGGGGAGCAGTACTTC,CSAKAGVGEQYF
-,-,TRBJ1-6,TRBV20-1,TGCAGTGCTAGAGGGGGGCAGGGGTCAAACTATAATTCACCCCTCCACTTT,CSARGGQGSNYNSPLHF
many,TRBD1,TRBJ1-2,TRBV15,TGTGCCACCAGCAGAGATTACGAAACAGGGGTAACGTCTGGCTACACCTTC,CATSRDYETGVTSGYTF
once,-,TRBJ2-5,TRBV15,TGTGCCACCAGCGGGGCTCAAGAGACCCAGTACTTC,CATSGAQETQYF
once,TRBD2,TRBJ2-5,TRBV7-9,TGTGCCAGCAGTTCGGGACTAGCCATCCAAGAGACCCAGTACTTC,CASSSGLAIQETQYF
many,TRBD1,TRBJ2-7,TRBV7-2,TGTGCCAGCAGCCGCGATGGGCAGGGGGACGAGCAGTACTTC,CASSRDGQGDEQYF
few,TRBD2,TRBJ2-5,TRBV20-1,TGCAGTGCTCACGGACTAGCGGGACTCCAAGAGACCCAGTACTTC,CSAHGLAGLQETQYF
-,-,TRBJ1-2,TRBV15,TGTGCCACCAGCAGTTCGCCAGGGGAGAACTATGGCTACACCTTC,CATSSSPGENYGYTF
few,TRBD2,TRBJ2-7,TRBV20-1,TGCAGTGCCGGGACTAGCGGGAGGAGCTCCTACGAGCAGTACTTC,CSAGTSGRSSYEQYF
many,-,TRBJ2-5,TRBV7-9,TGTGCCAGCAGCTTGGTTGGGGTCCAAGAGACCCAGTACTTC,CASSLVGVQETQYF
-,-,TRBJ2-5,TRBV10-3,TGTGCCAGCAGTTACTCGTCTGGGGGGTTGCGGCAAGAGACCCAGTACTTC,CASSYSSGGLRQETQYF
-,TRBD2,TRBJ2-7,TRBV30,TGTGCCTGGAGTCGGCTCGCGGGGGGTGAGCAGTACTTC,CAWSRLAGGEQYF
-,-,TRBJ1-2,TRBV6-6,TGTGCCAGCAGTTACCCCGGGTATGGTGGCTACACCTTC,CASSYPGYGGYTF
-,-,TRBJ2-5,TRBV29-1,TGCAGCGTTGACGAGGGGGTGGAGACCCAGTACTTC,CSVDEGVETQYF